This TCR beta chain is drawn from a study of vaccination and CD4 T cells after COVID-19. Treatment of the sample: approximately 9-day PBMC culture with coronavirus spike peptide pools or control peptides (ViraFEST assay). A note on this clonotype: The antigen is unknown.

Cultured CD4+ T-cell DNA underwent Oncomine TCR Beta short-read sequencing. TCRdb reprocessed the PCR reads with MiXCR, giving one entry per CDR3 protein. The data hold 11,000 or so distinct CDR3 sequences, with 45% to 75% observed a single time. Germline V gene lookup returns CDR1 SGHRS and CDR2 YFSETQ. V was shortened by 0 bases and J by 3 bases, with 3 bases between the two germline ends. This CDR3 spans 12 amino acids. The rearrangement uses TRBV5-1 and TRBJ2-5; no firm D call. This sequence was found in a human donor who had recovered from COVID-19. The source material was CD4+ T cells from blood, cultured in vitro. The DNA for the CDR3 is TGCGCCAGCAGCTTGGTAAAAGAGACCCAGTACTTC. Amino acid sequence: CASSLVKETQYF.